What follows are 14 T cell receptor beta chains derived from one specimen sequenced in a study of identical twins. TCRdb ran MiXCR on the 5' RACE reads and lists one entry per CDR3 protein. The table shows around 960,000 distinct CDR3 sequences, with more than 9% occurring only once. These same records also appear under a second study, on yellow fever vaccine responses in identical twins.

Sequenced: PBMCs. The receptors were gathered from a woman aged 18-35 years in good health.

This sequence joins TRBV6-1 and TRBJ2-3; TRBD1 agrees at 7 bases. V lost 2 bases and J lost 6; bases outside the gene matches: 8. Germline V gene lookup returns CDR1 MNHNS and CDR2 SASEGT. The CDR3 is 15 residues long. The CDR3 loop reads CASSEMGTASDTQYF. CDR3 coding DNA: TGTGCCAGCAGTGAAATGGGGACAGCTTCGGATACGCAGTATTTT.

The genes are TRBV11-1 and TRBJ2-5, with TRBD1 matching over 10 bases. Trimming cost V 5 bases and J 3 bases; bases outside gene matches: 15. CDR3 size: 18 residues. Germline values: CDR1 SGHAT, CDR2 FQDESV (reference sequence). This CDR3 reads CASSPKGQGTAKEETQYF. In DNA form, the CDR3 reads TGTGCCAGCAGCCCAAAGGGACAGGGGACCGCCAAAGAAGAGACCCAGTACTTC. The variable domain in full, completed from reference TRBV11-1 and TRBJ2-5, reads EAEVAQSPRYKITEKSQAVAFWCDPISGHATLYWYRQILGQGPELLVQFQDESVVDDSQLPKDRFSAERLKGVDSTLKIQPAELGDSAMYLCASSPKGQGTAKEETQYFGPGTRLLVL.

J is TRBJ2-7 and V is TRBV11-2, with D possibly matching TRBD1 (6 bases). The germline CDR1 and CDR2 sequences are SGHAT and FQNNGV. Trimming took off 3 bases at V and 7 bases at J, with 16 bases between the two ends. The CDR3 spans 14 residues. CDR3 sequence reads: CASSLGTRVTEQYF. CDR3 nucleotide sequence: TGTGCCAGCAGCTTGGGGACAAGGGTAACGGAGCAGTACTTC.

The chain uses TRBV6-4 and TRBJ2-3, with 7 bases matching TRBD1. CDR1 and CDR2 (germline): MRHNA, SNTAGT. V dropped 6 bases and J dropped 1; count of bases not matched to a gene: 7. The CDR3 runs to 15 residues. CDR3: CASRRDSRRTDTQYF. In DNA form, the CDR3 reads TGTGCCAGCAGACGGGACAGCCGACGCACAGATACGCAGTATTTT.

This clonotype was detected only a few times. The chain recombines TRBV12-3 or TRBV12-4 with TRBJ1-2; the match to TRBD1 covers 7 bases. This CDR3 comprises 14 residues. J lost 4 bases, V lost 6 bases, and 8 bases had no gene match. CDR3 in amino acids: CASSRTGVGYGYTF. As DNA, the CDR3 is TGTGCCAGCAGCCGTACAGGGGTGGGCTATGGCTACACCTTC.

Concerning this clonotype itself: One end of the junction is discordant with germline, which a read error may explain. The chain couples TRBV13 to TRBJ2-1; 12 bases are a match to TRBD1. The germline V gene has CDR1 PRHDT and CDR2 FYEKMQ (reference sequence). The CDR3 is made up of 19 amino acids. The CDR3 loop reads CARSLGRDRGLAGYNEQFF. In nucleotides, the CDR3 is TGTGCCCGCAGTTTAGGCCGGGACAGGGGGCTAGCTGGCTACAATGAGCAGTTCTTC.

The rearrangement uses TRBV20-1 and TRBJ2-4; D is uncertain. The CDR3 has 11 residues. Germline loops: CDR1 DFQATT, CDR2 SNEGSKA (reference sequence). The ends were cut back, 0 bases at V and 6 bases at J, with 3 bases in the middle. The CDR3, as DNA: TGCAGTGCTAGAGATGTAAACATTCAGTACTTC. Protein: CSARDVNIQYF.

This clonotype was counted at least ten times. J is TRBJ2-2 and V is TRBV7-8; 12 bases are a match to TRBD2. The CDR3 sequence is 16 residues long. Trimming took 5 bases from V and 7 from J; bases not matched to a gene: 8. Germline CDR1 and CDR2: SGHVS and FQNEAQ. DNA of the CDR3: TGTGCCAGCAGCCCGACTAGCGGGAGTATTATCGGGGAGCTGTTTTTT. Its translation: CASSPTSGSIIGELFF.

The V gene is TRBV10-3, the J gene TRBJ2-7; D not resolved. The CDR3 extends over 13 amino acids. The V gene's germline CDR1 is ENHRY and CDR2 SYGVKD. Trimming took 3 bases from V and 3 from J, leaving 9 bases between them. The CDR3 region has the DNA TGTGCCATCAGTGACGACGAGCGCTACGAGCAGTACTTC. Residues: CAISDDERYEQYF.

CDR3 DNA sequence: TGTGCCAGCAGCTCGATGGGCGGTACTGAAGCTTTCTTT. Translated: CASSSMGGTEAFF. This chain connects TRBV7-9 to TRBJ1-1; D call uncertain. Looked up from germline, CDR1 is SEHNR and CDR2 is FQNEAQ (reference sequence). The V end was cut by 4 bases, the J end by 5 bases, with 11 bases between. The CDR3 extends over 13 amino acids. Looking up the rest from reference TRBV7-9 and TRBJ1-1 gives the full variable domain: DTGVSQNPRHKITKRGQNVTFRCDPISEHNRLYWYRQTLGQGPEFLTYFQNEAQLEKSRLLSDRFSAERPKGSFSTLEIQRTEQGDSAMYLCASSSMGGTEAFFGQGTRLTVV.

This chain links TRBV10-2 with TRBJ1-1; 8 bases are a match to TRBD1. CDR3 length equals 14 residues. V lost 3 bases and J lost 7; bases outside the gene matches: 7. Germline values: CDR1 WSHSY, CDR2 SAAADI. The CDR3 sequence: CASSDQGAFGEAFF. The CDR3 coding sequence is TGCGCCAGCAGTGATCAGGGGGCGTTTGGTGAAGCTTTCTTT.

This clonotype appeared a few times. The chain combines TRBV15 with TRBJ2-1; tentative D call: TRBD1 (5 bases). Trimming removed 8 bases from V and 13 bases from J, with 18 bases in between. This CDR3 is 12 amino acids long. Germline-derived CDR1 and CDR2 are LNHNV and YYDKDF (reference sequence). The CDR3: CATDEGARGQFF. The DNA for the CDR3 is TGTGCCACCGATGAAGGGGCTCGAGGCCAGTTCTTC.

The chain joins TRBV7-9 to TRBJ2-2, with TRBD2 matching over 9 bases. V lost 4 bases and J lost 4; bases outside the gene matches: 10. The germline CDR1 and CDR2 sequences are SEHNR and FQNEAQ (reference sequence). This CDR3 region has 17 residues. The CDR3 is CASSWPVAGALTGELFF. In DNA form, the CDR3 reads TGTGCCAGCAGCTGGCCCGTAGCGGGGGCTCTCACCGGGGAGCTGTTTTTT.

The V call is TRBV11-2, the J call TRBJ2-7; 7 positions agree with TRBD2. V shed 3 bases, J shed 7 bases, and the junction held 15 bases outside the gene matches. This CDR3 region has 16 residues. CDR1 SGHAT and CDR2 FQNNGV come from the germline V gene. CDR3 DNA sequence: TGTGCCAGCAGCTTCAGAGGACTAGTGCTTGGAGGGGAGCAGTACTTC. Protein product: CASSFRGLVLGGEQYF.